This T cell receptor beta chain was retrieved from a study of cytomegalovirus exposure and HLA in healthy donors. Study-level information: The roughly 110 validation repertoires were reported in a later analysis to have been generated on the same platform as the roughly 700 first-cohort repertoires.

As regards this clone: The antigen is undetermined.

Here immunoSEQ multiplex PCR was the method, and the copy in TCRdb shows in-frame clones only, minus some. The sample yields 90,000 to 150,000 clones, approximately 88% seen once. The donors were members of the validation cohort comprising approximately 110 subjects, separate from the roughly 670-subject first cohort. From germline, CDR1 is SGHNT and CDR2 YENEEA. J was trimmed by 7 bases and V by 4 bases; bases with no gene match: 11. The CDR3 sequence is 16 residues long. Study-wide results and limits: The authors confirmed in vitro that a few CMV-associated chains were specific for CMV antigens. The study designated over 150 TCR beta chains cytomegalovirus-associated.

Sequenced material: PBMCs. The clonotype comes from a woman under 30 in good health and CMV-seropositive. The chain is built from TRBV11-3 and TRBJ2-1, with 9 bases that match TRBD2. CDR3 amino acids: CASSSTGTSSTNEQFF. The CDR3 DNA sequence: TGTGCCAGCAGCTCAACCGGGACTAGCAGTACTAATGAGCAGTTCTTC. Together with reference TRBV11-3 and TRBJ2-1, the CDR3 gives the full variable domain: EAGVVQSPRYKIIEKKQPVAFWCNPISGHNTLYWYLQNLGQGPELLIRYENEEAVDDSQLPKDRFSAERLKGVDSTLKIQPAELGDSAVYLCASSSTGTSSTNEQFFGPGTRLTVL.